This TCR beta chain is from a study of beta chain features in type 1 diabetes. The overall study: Healthy donors and patients showed comparable age, gender and cell yields. Study-wide points: No resolution was reached here on whether HLA type influences TCRB rearrangement. Patients and controls would be equally affected if PCR favored shorter templates. Within each of all four CD4+ subsets, Type 1 diabetes patients had TCRB CDR3s that were moderately but significantly shorter.

CDR3 length equals 16 residues. CDR1 is MRHNA, CDR2 SNTAGT, per germline. Trimming took 6 bases from V and 0 from J; bases not matched to a gene: 7. The authors reverse transcribed all of the isolated RNA, so sequencing captured expressed TCRB transcripts. The average output of naive, central memory and regulatory T cell samples was 3.6 million or so reads. Assay used: immunoSEQ multiplex PCR; TCRdb lists only in-frame clones, some missing. The table lists around 300,000 clones, 14% to 15% of them singletons, with approximately 0.015% in the top ten. A remark on this clone: The antigen remains undetermined.

Sequenced input: naive CD4+ T cells from blood. The receptor comes from a young man with type 1 diabetes. This chain joins TRBV6-4 and TRBJ2-1; 8 bases fit TRBD2. CDR3 sequence reads: CASRPVAGGSYNEQFF. CDR3 DNA sequence: TGTGCCAGCAGGCCGGTGGCGGGGGGCTCCTACAATGAGCAGTTCTTC.